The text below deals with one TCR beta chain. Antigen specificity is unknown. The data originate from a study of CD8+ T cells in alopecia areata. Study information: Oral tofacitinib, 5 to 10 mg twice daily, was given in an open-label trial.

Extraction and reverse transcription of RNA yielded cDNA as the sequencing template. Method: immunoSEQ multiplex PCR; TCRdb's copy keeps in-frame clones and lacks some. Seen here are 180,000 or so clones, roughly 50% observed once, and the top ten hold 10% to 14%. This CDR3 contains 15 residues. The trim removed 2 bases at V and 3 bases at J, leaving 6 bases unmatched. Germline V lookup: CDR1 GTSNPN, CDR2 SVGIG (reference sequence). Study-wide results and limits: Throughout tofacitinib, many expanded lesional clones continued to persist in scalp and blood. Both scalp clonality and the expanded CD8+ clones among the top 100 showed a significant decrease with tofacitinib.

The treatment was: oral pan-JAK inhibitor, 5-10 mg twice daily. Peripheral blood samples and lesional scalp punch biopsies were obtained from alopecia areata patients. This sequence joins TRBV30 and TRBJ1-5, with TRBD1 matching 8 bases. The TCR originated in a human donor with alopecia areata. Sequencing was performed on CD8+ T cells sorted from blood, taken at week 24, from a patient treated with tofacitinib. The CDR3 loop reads CAWSTRTGNNQPQHF. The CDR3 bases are TGTGCCTGGAGTACCCGGACAGGGAACAATCAGCCCCAGCATTTT. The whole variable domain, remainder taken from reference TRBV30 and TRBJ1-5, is SQTIHQWPATLVQPVGSPLSLECTVEGTSNPNLYWYRQAAGRGLQLLFYSVGIGQISSEVPQNLSASRPQDRQFILSSKKLLLSDSGFYLCAWSTRTGNNQPQHFGDGTRLSIL.